Listed below are T cell receptor beta chains from one sample, sequenced in a study of blood T cell repertoires in COVID-19. Here immunoSEQ multiplex PCR was the method, and the copy in TCRdb shows in-frame clones only, minus some. The sample has some 180,000 clones, over 70% seen once. Input material: peripheral blood. These receptor sequences come from a middle-aged woman with COVID-19, enrolled during active disease. Each CDR3 is given with its conserved first and last residue. A D gene is named only where the DNA matches it firmly. A clone size is listed for some rows: how often the clone was seen (once, few, many), or a class if it is expanded.

d_call: -; clone_size: -; v_call: TRBV5-6; j_call: TRBJ1-6; cdr3_nt: TGTGCCAGCAATGGGGGGGGCGGTAATTCACCCCTCCACTTT; cdr3_aa: CASNGGGGNSPLHF
d_call: TRBD1; clone_size: -; v_call: TRBV6-2/TRBV6-3; j_call: TRBJ2-7; cdr3_nt: TGTGCCAGCAGCTGGCAAGGACAGGGGTTCTCCTACGAGCAGTACTTC; cdr3_aa: CASSWQGQGFSYEQYF
d_call: -; clone_size: once; v_call: TRBV19; j_call: TRBJ2-7; cdr3_nt: TGTGCCAGTAGTCCCGACAGATTGGCCTACGAGCAGTACTTC; cdr3_aa: CASSPDRLAYEQYF
d_call: -; clone_size: -; v_call: TRBV28; j_call: TRBJ1-5; cdr3_nt: TGTGCCAGCAGTTTAAGTCAGGGGATGGATCAGCCCCAGCATTTT; cdr3_aa: CASSLSQGMDQPQHF
d_call: -; clone_size: -; v_call: TRBV6-5; j_call: TRBJ1-3; cdr3_nt: TGTGCCAGCTCCCGGGAAATGGTCGGAAACACCATATATTTT; cdr3_aa: CASSREMVGNTIYF
d_call: -; clone_size: -; v_call: TRBV7-3; j_call: TRBJ2-3; cdr3_nt: TGTGCCAGCAGCTTTTACGGTAGCACAGATACGCAGTATTTT; cdr3_aa: CASSFYGSTDTQYF
d_call: -; clone_size: -; v_call: TRBV7-9; j_call: TRBJ2-3; cdr3_nt: TGTGCCAGCTACTCAGATACGCAGTATTTT; cdr3_aa: CASYSDTQYF
d_call: TRBD1; clone_size: -; v_call: TRBV2; j_call: TRBJ1-5; cdr3_nt: TGTGCCAGCAGTGTTGGACAGGGGGCTCCCCGGTGGAATCAGCCCCAGCATTTT; cdr3_aa: CASSVGQGAPRWNQPQHF
d_call: TRBD2; clone_size: -; v_call: TRBV19; j_call: TRBJ2-1; cdr3_nt: TGTGCCAGTAAATTAGCGGGAGGGGGAACCAATGAGCAGTTCTTC; cdr3_aa: CASKLAGGGTNEQFF
d_call: -; clone_size: -; v_call: TRBV21-1; j_call: TRBJ1-2; cdr3_nt: TGTGCCAGCAGCGTACAGGGAAGAGGCTATGGCTACACCTTC; cdr3_aa: CASSVQGRGYGYTF
d_call: TRBD2; clone_size: -; v_call: TRBV6-6; j_call: TRBJ2-1; cdr3_nt: TGTGCCACCAATCGACTAGCGGGAGCGGATGAGCAGTTCTTC; cdr3_aa: CATNRLAGADEQFF
d_call: TRBD2; clone_size: -; v_call: TRBV3-1/TRBV3-2; j_call: TRBJ2-2; cdr3_nt: TGTGCCAGCAGCCAAAGCGGGAACGGGGAGCTGTTTTTT; cdr3_aa: CASSQSGNGELFF
d_call: TRBD2; clone_size: -; v_call: TRBV3-1/TRBV3-2; j_call: TRBJ2-5; cdr3_nt: TGTGCCAGCAGCCCGGCCCTTCATAGCGGGAGTGAAGAGACCCAGTACTTC; cdr3_aa: CASSPALHSGSEETQYF
d_call: -; clone_size: -; v_call: TRBV5-4; j_call: TRBJ1-1; cdr3_nt: TGTGCCAGCAGCTTGATTGTGGGGGCGGCTTTCTTT; cdr3_aa: CASSLIVGAAFF